These T cell receptor beta chains were read from a single sample in a study of regulatory T cells in long-lasting Graves disease. Using its own MiXCR run on the multiplex PCR reads, TCRdb lists one record per CDR3 protein. This table holds some 370,000 distinct CDR3 sequences, 20% to 25% found once. This material consisted of peripheral blood mononuclear cells (PBMCs), taken when the disease was refractory, from a patient treated with antithyroid drugs. These TCRs come from a female donor with Graves disease. CDR3s leave out the opening cysteine and the closing phenylalanine or tryptophan.

TRBJ2-7,TRBV27,ASSFADEGRTLYEQY
TRBJ2-4,TRBV12-3/TRBV12-4,ASSGFNNIQY
TRBJ2-2,TRBV29-1,SVADGGGELF
TRBJ1-2,TRBV20-1,SARDRQGLYGYT
TRBJ1-5,TRBV7-2,ATGQPNQPQH
TRBJ1-2,TRBV5-6,ASSLEGQTLYGYT
TRBJ1-1,TRBV7-2,ASSPTGTGRAF
TRBJ1-1,TRBV11-1,ASSLVTGNTEAF
TRBJ2-7,TRBV4-1,ASSNPGTSYEQY
TRBJ2-5,TRBV6-1,ASKYRDSVQETQY
TRBJ2-5,TRBV27,ASSSQREKEETQY
TRBJ2-5,TRBV20-1,SAKLPDRGRETQY
TRBJ2-5,TRBV19,ASSISAGEIETQY
TRBJ2-5,TRBV10-3,AITRDSQETQY
TRBJ1-1,TRBV7-9,ASSSRGVAF
TRBJ2-1,TRBV7-9,ASSPLAPSGSYNEQF
TRBJ2-2,TRBV7-2,ASSGGLGGELF
TRBJ2-3,TRBV5-4,ASSSGLAGTDTQY
TRBJ2-7,TRBV7-2,ASSSRTSGPAYEQY
TRBJ2-4,TRBV5-1,ASSLDREVNIQY
TRBJ1-2,TRBV6-2/TRBV6-3,ASSAPGQGAELNYGYT
TRBJ2-1,TRBV7-3,ASSHSTSSNEQF
TRBJ2-5,TRBV27,ASSSRPTGIGGTQETQY
TRBJ2-2,TRBV12-3/TRBV12-4,ASSFSSGSLTGELF
TRBJ2-7,TRBV5-1,ASSLAAKTHYEQY
TRBJ1-1,TRBV12-3/TRBV12-4,ASSFGNTEAF
TRBJ2-7,TRBV7-9,ASSFGDRGASYEQY
TRBJ2-2,TRBV9,ASSGQGKGVRGELF